This is a list of T cell receptor beta chains from one sample in a study of blood T cell repertoires in COVID-19. Assay: immunoSEQ multiplex PCR; the TCRdb copy retains only in-frame clones and omits some. The sample lists approximately 110,000 clones; 71% were seen once. The sample consisted of peripheral blood. These receptors were collected from a human donor with acute or convalescent COVID-19. The donor label of this sample is uncertain. Each CDR3 is given without its conserved first and last residue. Each record gives: CDR3 protein, D gene, clone size, J gene, V gene. The D gene is left open where the match is weak. The size entry is marked missing in some rows and otherwise reads once, few, many or a size class.

CDR3: ASIGRGRREAF
D: NA
size: NA
J: TRBJ1-1
V: TRBV3-1/TRBV3-2

CDR3: ASSPGQGRANQPQH
D: TRBD1
size: NA
J: TRBJ1-5
V: TRBV19

CDR3: ASSEDRVVETQY
D: NA
size: NA
J: TRBJ2-5
V: TRBV6-1

CDR3: ASSLVASAVETQY
D: NA
size: NA
J: TRBJ2-5
V: TRBV5-1

CDR3: ASNFGYT
D: NA
size: NA
J: TRBJ1-2
V: TRBV2

CDR3: SVDRGGPGYGYT
D: NA
size: once
J: TRBJ1-2
V: TRBV29-1

CDR3: ASSSTGNPYNEQF
D: TRBD1
size: NA
J: TRBJ2-1
V: TRBV5-1

CDR3: ASSLKQGGRNGYT
D: NA
size: many
J: TRBJ1-2
V: TRBV5-6

CDR3: ASSRQGDSPLH
D: TRBD1
size: NA
J: TRBJ1-6
V: TRBV2

CDR3: ASSVTVSTDTQY
D: NA
size: NA
J: TRBJ2-3
V: TRBV28

CDR3: AWSVGANNQPQH
D: NA
size: NA
J: TRBJ1-5
V: TRBV30

CDR3: AISGGTSGSTDTQY
D: TRBD2
size: once
J: TRBJ2-3
V: TRBV10-3

CDR3: ASSLGRGISGNTIY
D: NA
size: NA
J: TRBJ1-3
V: TRBV27

CDR3: ASSYSKGFSGNTIY
D: NA
size: few
J: TRBJ1-3
V: TRBV6-6

CDR3: ASGRGGGGQPQH
D: TRBD1
size: once
J: TRBJ1-5
V: TRBV12-5

CDR3: ASSIRGETQY
D: NA
size: NA
J: TRBJ2-5
V: TRBV10-2

CDR3: ASSLQRLTNQPQH
D: NA
size: NA
J: TRBJ1-5
V: TRBV19

CDR3: ASSLQGRETQY
D: TRBD1
size: NA
J: TRBJ2-5
V: TRBV19

CDR3: ASSKGQTSGGNEQF
D: TRBD2
size: NA
J: TRBJ2-1
V: TRBV11-2

CDR3: ASSYPNPRSTDTQY
D: NA
size: NA
J: TRBJ2-3
V: TRBV7-8

CDR3: SVLIRSLAGQGVTDTQY
D: TRBD1
size: few
J: TRBJ2-3
V: TRBV29-1

CDR3: ASSIRASAPGANVLT
D: NA
size: NA
J: TRBJ2-6
V: TRBV28

CDR3: ASSSHLDTEAF
D: NA
size: NA
J: TRBJ1-1
V: TRBV6-5

CDR3: ASSATGNEQY
D: NA
size: NA
J: TRBJ2-7
V: TRBV11-2

CDR3: ASTYGTVINNEQF
D: TRBD1
size: NA
J: TRBJ2-1
V: TRBV6-5

CDR3: ASSKTGRTEAF
D: NA
size: NA
J: TRBJ1-1
V: TRBV25-1

CDR3: ASSLALLAGGNTQY
D: TRBD2
size: NA
J: TRBJ2-3
V: TRBV5-6

CDR3: ASSPPGDDNEKLF
D: NA
size: NA
J: TRBJ1-4
V: TRBV11-2

CDR3: ASSFGGGFTNYGYT
D: NA
size: few
J: TRBJ1-2
V: TRBV28

CDR3: ASSLAAGVSYNEQF
D: NA
size: NA
J: TRBJ2-1
V: TRBV7-2

CDR3: ASSTQLRQGMAGELF
D: TRBD1
size: NA
J: TRBJ2-2
V: TRBV5-4

CDR3: AWYRDTDTQY
D: NA
size: NA
J: TRBJ2-3
V: TRBV30

CDR3: ASRQGSHTEAF
D: NA
size: few
J: TRBJ1-1
V: TRBV6-5

CDR3: ASSQDRGTFDQETQY
D: TRBD1
size: NA
J: TRBJ2-5
V: TRBV18

CDR3: SASGPITGELF
D: NA
size: NA
J: TRBJ2-2
V: TRBV20-1

CDR3: ASSWGGGEQY
D: NA
size: once
J: TRBJ2-7
V: TRBV7-9

CDR3: ASSKVQNISNTGELF
D: NA
size: NA
J: TRBJ2-2
V: TRBV21-1

CDR3: ASRAGGTHQPQH
D: TRBD1
size: few
J: TRBJ1-5
V: TRBV28

CDR3: ASSPGQNQPQH
D: TRBD1
size: NA
J: TRBJ1-5
V: TRBV18

CDR3: ASSPNGWLGVSNQPQH
D: NA
size: few
J: TRBJ1-5
V: TRBV19

CDR3: ASSPIVTQY
D: NA
size: NA
J: TRBJ2-5
V: TRBV2

CDR3: ASSKSGGTDTQY
D: TRBD2
size: few
J: TRBJ2-3
V: TRBV7-2

CDR3: ASSPAGARNEQF
D: NA
size: NA
J: TRBJ2-1
V: TRBV3-1/TRBV3-2

CDR3: ASSAGRYNEQF
D: NA
size: NA
J: TRBJ2-1
V: TRBV12-3/TRBV12-4

CDR3: AWSVTRTSGGAQGQY
D: TRBD2
size: few
J: TRBJ2-3
V: TRBV30

CDR3: ASRGPKNIQY
D: NA
size: NA
J: TRBJ2-4
V: TRBV12-3/TRBV12-4

CDR3: ATSDPTRQGAYTGELF
D: TRBD1
size: NA
J: TRBJ2-2
V: TRBV24-1

CDR3: ASRTSGEETQY
D: TRBD2
size: NA
J: TRBJ2-5
V: TRBV19

CDR3: ASSVTLSLTQY
D: NA
size: NA
J: TRBJ2-5
V: TRBV2

CDR3: ASKAGTGEFYEQY
D: TRBD1
size: few
J: TRBJ2-7
V: TRBV6-5

CDR3: ASSPPGTAQPQH
D: TRBD1
size: NA
J: TRBJ1-5
V: TRBV18

CDR3: ASSLAPGGTYGYT
D: NA
size: NA
J: TRBJ1-2
V: TRBV7-2

CDR3: ASSLFSYNEQF
D: NA
size: NA
J: TRBJ2-1
V: TRBV7-3